Shown below are 18 T cell receptor beta chains from a single sample sequenced in a study of monozygotic twins with cystic fibrosis. Using immunoSEQ multiplex PCR, the repertoire was profiled, and TCRdb retains in-frame clones only, with some absent. The sample carries tens of thousands of clones, about 91% recorded once. Input material: blood. The source is a girl aged 2-10 years with cystic fibrosis.

V is TRBV30 and J is TRBJ1-1; 7 positions match TRBD1. V trimming: 4 bases; J trimming: 11 bases; junction bases outside the gene matches: 13. Looked up from germline, CDR1 is GTSNPN and CDR2 is SVGIG (reference sequence). The CDR3 has 13 amino acids. The CDR3 coding sequence is TGTGCCTGGAACCAGGGGGTTGGCAATGCGGCTTTCTTT. It is translated as CAWNQGVGNAAFF.

The V call is TRBV5-1, the J call TRBJ1-3, with D perhaps TRBD1 (5 bases). The CDR3 length is 16 residues. V was clipped by 0 bases and J by 0 bases, with 10 bases between them. Germline V lookup: CDR1 SGHRS, CDR2 YFSETQ. Written as DNA, the CDR3 is TGCGCCAGCAGCTTGGGGACATTTTACTCTGGAAACACCATATATTTT. It is translated as CASSLGTFYSGNTIYF.

This clone was observed a few times. The chain is built from TRBV4-3 and TRBJ1-1, with a weak D call TRBD1 (5 bases). This CDR3 comprises 13 residues. Looked up from germline, CDR1 is LGHNA and CDR2 is YSLEER. Between the trimmed V and J ends, which lost 3 bases and 1 base, there was a span of 6 bases. CDR3 residues: CASSHTGNTEAFF. For the CDR3, the DNA is TGCGCCAGCAGCCATACAGGGAACACTGAAGCTTTCTTT.

The gene calls are TRBV7-2 and TRBJ1-1, with 8 bases aligning to TRBD1. This CDR3 has 13 residues. The V gene end was trimmed by 5 bases and the J gene end by 6 bases; junction bases not matched to a gene: 5. Looked up from germline, CDR1 is SGHTA and CDR2 is FQGNSA. The CDR3 DNA reads TGTGCCAGCAGCCGCTCAGGGGGCCCTGAAGCTTTCTTT. Translated: CASSRSGGPEAFF.

The chain links TRBV7-2 to TRBJ1-1; D is unresolved. Germline V CDR1 and CDR2: SGHTA, FQGNSA. V dropped 2 bases and J dropped 6 bases, with 7 bases sitting between them. The CDR3 has 12 residues. The CDR3 loop is CASSLRVPEAFF. The CDR3 DNA reads TGTGCCAGCAGCTTAAGGGTGCCTGAAGCTTTCTTT.

The V gene is TRBV27, the J gene TRBJ2-7; D perhaps matches TRBD1 (5 bases). V shed 3 bases and J shed 3 bases, with 9 bases lying between them. Germline assignment: CDR1 MNHEY and CDR2 SMNVEV (reference sequence). The length of the CDR3 is 13 residues. As DNA, the CDR3 is TGTGCCAGCAGTTTTTCAGGGAACTACGAGCAGTACTTC. Its protein product is CASSFSGNYEQYF.

The chain is built from TRBV6-4 and TRBJ2-3, with D hard to call. The CDR3 runs to 15 residues. The germline V gene has CDR1 MRHNA and CDR2 SNTAGT. Trimming left V 2 bases short and J 2 bases short, with 11 bases between. The CDR3, as DNA: TGTGCCAGCAGTGACCGGGCAGGAACCACAGATACGCAGTATTTT. It yields the protein CASSDRAGTTDTQYF.

The rearrangement links TRBV6-5 to TRBJ2-2, with D perhaps matching TRBD1 or TRBD2 (5 bases each). In germline, CDR1 is MNHEY, CDR2 SVGAGI. V was cut by 2 bases and J by 5 bases, with 15 bases left in between. CDR3 size: 16 residues. The CDR3 loop reads CASSYAQGTPTGELFF. The DNA for the CDR3 is TGTGCCAGCAGTTACGCCCAAGGGACGCCTACCGGGGAGCTGTTTTTT.

This chain joins TRBV6-6 and TRBJ2-7; D call uncertain. Germline V gene sequence: CDR1 MNHNY, CDR2 SVGAGI (reference sequence). CDR3 length: 11 residues. The V end lost 4 bases, the J end lost 4 bases, and 5 bases lay between the germline ends. For the CDR3, the DNA is TGTGCCAGCAGTTCCATTTACGAGCAGTACTTC. It yields the protein CASSSIYEQYF.

This chain joins TRBV7-9 and TRBJ2-1; D is unresolved. From germline, CDR1 is SEHNR and CDR2 FQNEAQ (reference sequence). Trimming took 7 bases from V and 9 from J, leaving 22 bases between them. The CDR3 totals 15 residues. Here the CDR3 DNA reads TGTGCCAGCACTGATTGGGCGGTGAGAGATGTTGAGCAGTTCTTC. Encoded protein: CASTDWAVRDVEQFF.

This clone is a singleton in its sample. V gene TRBV6-5 combines with J gene TRBJ2-5, with D unclear. Trimming pared 2 bases from V and 3 bases from J, leaving 10 bases between. The germline V gene has CDR1 MNHEY and CDR2 SVGAGI. The CDR3 loop spans 14 amino acids. CDR3: CASSYRLGKETQYF. CDR3 bases: TGTGCCAGCAGTTACCGTCTAGGGAAAGAGACCCAGTACTTC.

V is TRBV5-6 and J is TRBJ1-1, with D hard to call. The CDR3 is made up of 13 amino acids. The germline gives CDR1 SGHDT, CDR2 YYEEEE. With 2 bases removed from V and 0 bases from J, the gap between germline ends came to 5 bases. The CDR3 nucleotides read TGTGCCAGCAGCTTTGACATGAACACTGAAGCTTTCTTT. It yields the protein CASSFDMNTEAFF. The whole variable domain, filled in from reference TRBV5-6 and TRBJ1-1, reads DAGVTQSPTHLIKTRGQQVTLRCSPKSGHDTVSWYQQALGQGPQFIFQYYEEEERQRGNFPDRFSGHQFPNYSSELNVNALLLGDSALYLCASSFDMNTEAFFGQGTRLTVV.

In this sample, this clone turned up once. The chain is built from TRBV7-2 and TRBJ2-2, with D maybe TRBD1 (6 bases). This CDR3 is 16 amino acids long. V was cut by 0 bases and J by 0 bases, with 8 bases left in between. From germline, CDR1 is SGHTA and CDR2 FQGNSA. The CDR3 DNA reads as TGTGCCAGCAGCTTAGCGGGGGCCTCGAACACCGGGGAGCTGTTTTTT. The encoded protein is CASSLAGASNTGELFF.

This chain links TRBV9 with TRBJ1-4; D gene uncertain. Germline lookup yields CDR1 SGDLS and CDR2 YYNGEE. Trimming left V 3 bases short and J 8 bases short, with 14 bases between. The CDR3 length is 14 residues. The CDR3 DNA reads TGTGCCAGCAGCGAAAATAAGAAAGGGGAAAAACTGTTTTTT. This codes for CASSENKKGEKLFF.

This chain joins TRBV30 and TRBJ2-7; 7 bases map to TRBD1. The CDR3 runs 15 residues. Germline CDR1 reads GTSNPN; CDR2 reads SVGIG (reference sequence). The J segment lost 6 bases and the V segment lost 3 bases, leaving 14 bases of the junction unmatched. The CDR3: CAWSHLGTVNSEQYF. The DNA of the CDR3 is TGTGCCTGGAGCCATTTGGGGACAGTAAATTCCGAGCAGTACTTC.

This chain uses TRBV30 with TRBJ1-1, with 9 bases that match TRBD1. Per germline, CDR1 GTSNPN and CDR2 SVGIG (reference sequence). The length of the CDR3 is 13 residues. J was trimmed by 1 base and V by 5 bases; bases with no gene match: 2. The CDR3 sequence: CAWVGQGNTEAFF. The CDR3 coding sequence is TGTGCCTGGGTGGGACAGGGGAACACTGAAGCTTTCTTT.

This clone has only one observation. The J gene is TRBJ2-7, the V gene TRBV28; TRBD2 is a possible D gene (6 bases). This CDR3 is 16 amino acids long. Germline V lookup: CDR1 MDHEN, CDR2 SYDVKM. V was clipped by 2 bases and J by 2 bases, with 16 bases between them. The CDR3 protein is CASSLRTGTPAYEQYF. Written as DNA, the CDR3 is TGTGCCAGCAGTTTACGGACCGGGACTCCCGCCTACGAGCAGTACTTC. Combining the CDR3 with reference TRBV28 and TRBJ2-7 gives the whole variable domain DVKVTQSSRYLVKRTGEKVFLECVQDMDHENMFWYRQDPGLGLRLIYFSYDVKMKEKGDIPEGYSVSREKKERFSLILESASTNQTSMYLCASSLRTGTPAYEQYFGPGTRLTVT.

The V and J genes are TRBV6-5 and TRBJ1-5; D remains ambiguous. Trimming took 6 bases from V and 3 from J, leaving 9 bases between them. The CDR3 length is 13 residues. Germline V CDR1 and CDR2: MNHEY, SVGAGI. The CDR3 nucleotides are TGTGCCAGCAGGGATACCCCCAATCAGCCCCAGCATTTT. Amino acid sequence: CASRDTPNQPQHF.